This TCR beta chain was captured by sequencing in a study of T cells in localized non-small cell lung cancer. TCRdb's copy holds only in-frame clones and misses some; the assay was immunoSEQ multiplex PCR. The sample lists approximately 81,000 clones; 88% were seen once. From germline, CDR1 is SNHLY and CDR2 FYNNEI. CDR3 length: 13 amino acids. V lost 4 bases and J lost 4; bases outside the gene matches: 2. The gene calls are TRBV2 and TRBJ1-2; 8 bases are a match to TRBD1. The source material was peripheral blood, sampled before any cancer treatment. The receptor was derived from a woman between 35 and 75 years old with stage I squamous cell lung carcinoma. CDR3 amino acids: CASSAGTGYGYTF. The CDR3 DNA follows: TGTGCCAGCAGTGCCGGGACAGGCTATGGCTACACCTTC.